A single T cell receptor (beta chain) is shown here with its context. Its antigen is unknown. Germline lookup yields CDR1 WSHSY and CDR2 SAAADI. This CDR3 contains 17 residues. The source of the sample is a study of T cells expressing NK-cell markers. Across the whole study: From sorted CD3+CD56+NKG2C+, CD3+CD56+NKG2C- and CD3+CD56-NKG2C+ T cells came the TCR beta repertoires.

Template switching by 5'RACE with UMIs generated the TCR beta cDNA. From its re-call of the 5' RACE reads, TCRdb lists each CDR3 protein once, without DNA. Here the sample table reports about 460,000 distinct CDR3 sequences. Study outcomes and limitations: The dominant NKG2C+ clonotypes represented about 1.0-7.5% of CD8+ T cells in about six donors. A few donors showed these clonotypes also leading the CD3+CD56-NKG2C+ fraction.

Sequencing used blood T cells: a sorted CD56 or NKG2C T cell subset, CD4+ or CD8+ T cells, or bulk PBMC T cells (not recorded which). This TCR came from a woman aged 45-65 years in good health. This chain joins TRBV10-2 and TRBJ2-7; the TCRdb call, TRBD1, lacks DNA for checking. The CDR3 loop reads CASSESGGRLRGYEQYF.